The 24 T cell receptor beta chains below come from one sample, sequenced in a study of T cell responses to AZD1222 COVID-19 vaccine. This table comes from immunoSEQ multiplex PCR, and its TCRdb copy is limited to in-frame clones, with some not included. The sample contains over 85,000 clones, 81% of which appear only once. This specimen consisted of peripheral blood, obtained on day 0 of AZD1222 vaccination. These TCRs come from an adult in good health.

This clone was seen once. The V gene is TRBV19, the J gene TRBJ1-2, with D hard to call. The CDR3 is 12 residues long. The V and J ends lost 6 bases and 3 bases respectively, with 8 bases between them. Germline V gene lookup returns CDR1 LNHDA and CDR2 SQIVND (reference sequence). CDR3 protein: CASSRDYYGYTF. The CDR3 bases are TGTGCCAGTAGCCGGGATTACTATGGCTACACCTTC.

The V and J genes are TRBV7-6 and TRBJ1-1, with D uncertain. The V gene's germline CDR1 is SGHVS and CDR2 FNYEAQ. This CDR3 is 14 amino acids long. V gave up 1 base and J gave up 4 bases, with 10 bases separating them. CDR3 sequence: CASSLVPTSTEAFF. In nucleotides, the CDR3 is TGTGCCAGCAGCTTAGTACCGACAAGCACTGAAGCTTTCTTT.

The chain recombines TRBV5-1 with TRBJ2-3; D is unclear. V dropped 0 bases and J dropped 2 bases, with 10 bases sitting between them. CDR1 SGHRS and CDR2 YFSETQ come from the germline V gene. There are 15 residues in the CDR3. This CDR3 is CASSLAGPFTDTQYF. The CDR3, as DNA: TGCGCCAGCAGCTTGGCGGGTCCTTTCACAGATACGCAGTATTTT.

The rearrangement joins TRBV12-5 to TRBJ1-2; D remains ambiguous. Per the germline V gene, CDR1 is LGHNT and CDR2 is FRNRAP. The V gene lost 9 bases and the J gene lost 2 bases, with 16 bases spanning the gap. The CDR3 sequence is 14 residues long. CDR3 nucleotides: TGTGCTAGCGCGGGCAGCCCCTCAAACTATGGCTACACCTTC. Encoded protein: CASAGSPSNYGYTF.

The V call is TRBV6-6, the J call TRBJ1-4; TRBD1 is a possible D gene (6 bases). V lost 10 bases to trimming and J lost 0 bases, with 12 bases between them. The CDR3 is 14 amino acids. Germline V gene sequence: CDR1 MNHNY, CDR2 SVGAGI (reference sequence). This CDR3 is CATRGRATNEKLFF. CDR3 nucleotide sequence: TGTGCCACCAGGGGCCGGGCAACTAATGAAAAACTGTTTTTT.

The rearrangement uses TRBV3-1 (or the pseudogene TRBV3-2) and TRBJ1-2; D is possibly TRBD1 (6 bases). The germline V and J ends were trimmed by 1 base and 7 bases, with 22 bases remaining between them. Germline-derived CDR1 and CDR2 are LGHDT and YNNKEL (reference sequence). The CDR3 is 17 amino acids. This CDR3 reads CASSQGEGVIPFGGYTF. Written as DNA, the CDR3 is TGTGCCAGCAGCCAAGGGGAGGGGGTAATCCCATTCGGTGGCTACACCTTC.

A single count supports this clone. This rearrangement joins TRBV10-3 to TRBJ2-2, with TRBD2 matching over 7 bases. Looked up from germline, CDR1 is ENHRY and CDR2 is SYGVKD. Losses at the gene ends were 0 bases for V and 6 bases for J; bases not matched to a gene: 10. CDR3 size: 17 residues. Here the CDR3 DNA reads TGTGCCATCAGTGAGTCGGGCCAGCGGGGTACCTCCGGGGAGCTGTTTTTT. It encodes CAISESGQRGTSGELFF.

The chain's CDR3 is CASSVGNSRETQYF. The CDR3 nucleotides are TGTGCCAGCAGCGTAGGAAATAGCCGAGAGACCCAGTACTTC. This rearrangement joins TRBV9 to TRBJ2-5; D unclear. The germline V gene has CDR1 SGDLS and CDR2 YYNGEE. The CDR3 covers 14 residues. V dropped 0 bases and J dropped 4 bases, with 10 bases sitting between them.

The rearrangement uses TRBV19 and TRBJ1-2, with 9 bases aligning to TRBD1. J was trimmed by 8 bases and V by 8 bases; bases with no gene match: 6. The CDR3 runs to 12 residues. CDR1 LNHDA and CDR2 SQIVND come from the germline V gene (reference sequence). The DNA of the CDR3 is TGTGCCAGTTCAACAGGGGGCGCGGGCTACACCTTC. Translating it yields CASSTGGAGYTF. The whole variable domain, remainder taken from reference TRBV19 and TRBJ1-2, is DGGITQSPKYLFRKEGQNVTLSCEQNLNHDAMYWYRQDPGQGLRLIYYSQIVNDFQKGDIAEGYSVSREKKESFPLTVTSAQKNPTAFYLCASSTGGAGYTFGSGTRLTVV.

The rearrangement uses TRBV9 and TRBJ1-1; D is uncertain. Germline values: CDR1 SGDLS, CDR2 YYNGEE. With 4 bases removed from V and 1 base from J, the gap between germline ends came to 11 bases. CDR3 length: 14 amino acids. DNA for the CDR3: TGTGCCAGCAGCCTAACGTTCGGGAACACTGAAGCTTTCTTT. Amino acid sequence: CASSLTFGNTEAFF.

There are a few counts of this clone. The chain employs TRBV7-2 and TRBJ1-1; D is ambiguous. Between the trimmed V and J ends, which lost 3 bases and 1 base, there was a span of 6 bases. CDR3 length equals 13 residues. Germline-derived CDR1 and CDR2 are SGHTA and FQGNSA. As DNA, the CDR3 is TGTGCCAGCAGCTTCACAGCGAACACTGAAGCTTTCTTT. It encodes CASSFTANTEAFF.

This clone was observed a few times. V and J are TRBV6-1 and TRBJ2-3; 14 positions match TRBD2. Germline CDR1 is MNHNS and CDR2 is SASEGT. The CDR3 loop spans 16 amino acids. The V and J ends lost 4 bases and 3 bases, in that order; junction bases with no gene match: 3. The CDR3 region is CASSGLAGGPTDTQYF. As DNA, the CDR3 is TGTGCCAGCAGTGGACTAGCGGGAGGGCCGACAGATACGCAGTATTTT.

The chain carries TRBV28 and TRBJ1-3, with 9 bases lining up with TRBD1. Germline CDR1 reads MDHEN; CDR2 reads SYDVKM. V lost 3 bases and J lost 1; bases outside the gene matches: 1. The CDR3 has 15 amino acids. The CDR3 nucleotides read TGTGCCAGCAGTTTGACAGGGGGATCTGGAAACACCATATATTTT. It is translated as CASSLTGGSGNTIYF.

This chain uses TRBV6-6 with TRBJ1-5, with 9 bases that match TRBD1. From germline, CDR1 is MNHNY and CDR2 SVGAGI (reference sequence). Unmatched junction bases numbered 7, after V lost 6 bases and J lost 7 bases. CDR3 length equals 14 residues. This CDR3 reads CASRSQGARQPQHF. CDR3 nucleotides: TGTGCCAGCAGGTCACAGGGGGCCAGGCAGCCCCAGCATTTT.

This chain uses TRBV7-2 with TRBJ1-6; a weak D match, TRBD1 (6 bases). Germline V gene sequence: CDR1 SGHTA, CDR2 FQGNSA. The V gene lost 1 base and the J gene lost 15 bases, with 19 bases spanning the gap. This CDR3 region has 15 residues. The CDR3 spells CASSLVRPPGELLHF. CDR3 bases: TGTGCCAGCAGCTTAGTAAGACCCCCAGGGGAACTCCTCCACTTT.

For the CDR3, the DNA is TGTGCCAGCAGCTTAACCGGGACAGGGGGCGCGGTGGCTTTCTTT. Translation gives CASSLTGTGGAVAFF. The chain uses TRBV7-2 and TRBJ1-1, with TRBD1 matching over 12 bases. V dropped 2 bases and J dropped 11; count of bases not matched to a gene: 9. The CDR3 sequence is 15 residues long. Germline V lookup: CDR1 SGHTA, CDR2 FQGNSA.

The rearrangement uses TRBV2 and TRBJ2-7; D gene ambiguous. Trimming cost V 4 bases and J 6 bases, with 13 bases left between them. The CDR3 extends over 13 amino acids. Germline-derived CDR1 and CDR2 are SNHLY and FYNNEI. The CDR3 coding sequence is TGTGCCAGCAGTGCACAAGGGCTCGGCGAGCAGTACTTC. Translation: CASSAQGLGEQYF. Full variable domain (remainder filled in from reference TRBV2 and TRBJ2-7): EPEVTQTPSHQVTQMGQEVILRCVPISNHLYFYWYRQILGQKVEFLVSFYNNEISEKSEIFDDQFSVERPDGSNFTLKIRSTKLEDSAMYFCASSAQGLGEQYFGPGTRLTVT.

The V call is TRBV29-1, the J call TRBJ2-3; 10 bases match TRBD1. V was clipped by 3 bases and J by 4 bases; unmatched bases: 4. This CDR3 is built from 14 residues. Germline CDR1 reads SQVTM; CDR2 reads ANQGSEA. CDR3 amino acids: CSVDGTGEADTQYF. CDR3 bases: TGCAGCGTTGACGGGACAGGGGAGGCAGATACGCAGTATTTT.

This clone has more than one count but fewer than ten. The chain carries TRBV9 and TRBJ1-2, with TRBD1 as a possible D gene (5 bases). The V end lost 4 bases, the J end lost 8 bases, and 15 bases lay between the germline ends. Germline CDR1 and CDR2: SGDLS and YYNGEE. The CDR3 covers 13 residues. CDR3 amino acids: CASSRPQGGGYTF. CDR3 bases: TGTGCCAGCAGCAGACCTCAGGGTGGGGGCTACACCTTC.

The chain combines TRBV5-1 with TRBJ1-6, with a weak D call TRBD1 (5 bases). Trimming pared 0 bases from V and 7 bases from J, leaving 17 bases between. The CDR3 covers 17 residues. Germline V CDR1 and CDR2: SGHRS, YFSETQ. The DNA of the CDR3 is TGCGCCAGCAGCTTGGCACAGCAGGGAATTGGAAATTCACCCCTCCACTTT. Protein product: CASSLAQQGIGNSPLHF.

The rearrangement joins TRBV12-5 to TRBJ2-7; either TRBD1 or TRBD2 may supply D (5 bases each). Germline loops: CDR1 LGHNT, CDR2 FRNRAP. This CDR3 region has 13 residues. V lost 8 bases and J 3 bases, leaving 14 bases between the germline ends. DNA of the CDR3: TGTGCTAGTTCGAGGGACCTGAACTACGAGCAGTACTTC. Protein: CASSRDLNYEQYF.

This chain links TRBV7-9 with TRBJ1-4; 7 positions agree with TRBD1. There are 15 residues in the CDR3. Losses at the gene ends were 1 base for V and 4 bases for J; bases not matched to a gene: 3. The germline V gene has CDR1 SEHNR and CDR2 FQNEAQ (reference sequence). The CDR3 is CASSLVGQNNEKLFF. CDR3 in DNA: TGTGCCAGCAGCTTAGTGGGACAGAATAATGAAAAACTGTTTTTT.

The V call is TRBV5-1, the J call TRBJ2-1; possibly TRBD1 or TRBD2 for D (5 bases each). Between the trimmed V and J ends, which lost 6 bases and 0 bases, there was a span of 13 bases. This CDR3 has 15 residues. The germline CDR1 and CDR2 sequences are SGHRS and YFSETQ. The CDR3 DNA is TGCGCCAGCACCCGGGACGGAGACTCCTACAATGAGCAGTTCTTC. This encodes CASTRDGDSYNEQFF.

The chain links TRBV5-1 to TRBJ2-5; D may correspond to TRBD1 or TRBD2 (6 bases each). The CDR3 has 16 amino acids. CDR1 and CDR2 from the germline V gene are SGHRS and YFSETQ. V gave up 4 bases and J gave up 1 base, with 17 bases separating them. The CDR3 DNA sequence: TGCGCCAGCAGCCTGGGGGGCGGACGAACCCAAGAGACCCAGTACTTC. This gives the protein CASSLGGGRTQETQYF.